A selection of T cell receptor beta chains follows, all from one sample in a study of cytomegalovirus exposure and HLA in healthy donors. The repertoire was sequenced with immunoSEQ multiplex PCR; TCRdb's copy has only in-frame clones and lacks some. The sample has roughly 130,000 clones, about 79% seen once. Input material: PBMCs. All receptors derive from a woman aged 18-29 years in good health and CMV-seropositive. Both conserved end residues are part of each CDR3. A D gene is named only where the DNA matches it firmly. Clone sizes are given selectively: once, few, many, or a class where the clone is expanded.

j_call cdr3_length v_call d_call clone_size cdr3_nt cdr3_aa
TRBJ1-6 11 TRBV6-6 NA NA TGTGCCAGCAGTTATGATCGAGCCCTCCACTTT CASSYDRALHF
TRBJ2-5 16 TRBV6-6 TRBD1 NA TGTGCCAGCAGTTACTCACAGGGGGCACCCCAAGAGACCCAGTACTTC CASSYSQGAPQETQYF
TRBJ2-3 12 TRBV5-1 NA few TGCGCCAGCAGCTTAGGCCAGGGCGTGCAGTATTTT CASSLGQGVQYF
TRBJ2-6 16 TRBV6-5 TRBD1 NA TGTGCCAGCAGTTACGCAGGGGGAACTGGGGCCAACGTCCTGACTTTC CASSYAGGTGANVLTF
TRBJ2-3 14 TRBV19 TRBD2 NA TGTGCCAGTAGTTTGGGACTAGCGGGGGATACGCAGTATTTT CASSLGLAGDTQYF
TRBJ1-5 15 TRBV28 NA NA TGTGCCACCTTGAGTACGGGACATTATTATCAGCCCCAGCATTTT CATLSTGHYYQPQHF
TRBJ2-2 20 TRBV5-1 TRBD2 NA TGCGCCAGCAGCAATTGGAGGGGTTCTAGCGGGGGACCGAACACCGGGGAGCTGTTTTTT CASSNWRGSSGGPNTGELFF
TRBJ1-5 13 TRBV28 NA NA TGTGCCAGCGGATCAGGGTTGGATCAGCCCCAGCATTTT CASGSGLDQPQHF
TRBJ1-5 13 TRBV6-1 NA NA TGTGCCAGCAGAGCCGGGGGCAATCAGCCCCAGCATTTT CASRAGGNQPQHF
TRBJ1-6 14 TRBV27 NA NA TGTGCCAGCAATCCCGGGATGTTTAGTTCACCCCTCCACTTT CASNPGMFSSPLHF
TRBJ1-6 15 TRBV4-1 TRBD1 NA TGCGCCAGCAGCCAAGGGACAGGGAGTTGGTCACCCCTCCACTTT CASSQGTGSWSPLHF
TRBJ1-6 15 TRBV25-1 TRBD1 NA TGTGCCAGCAGTGAGGGGAGACAGGGTGAATCACCCCTCCACTTT CASSEGRQGESPLHF